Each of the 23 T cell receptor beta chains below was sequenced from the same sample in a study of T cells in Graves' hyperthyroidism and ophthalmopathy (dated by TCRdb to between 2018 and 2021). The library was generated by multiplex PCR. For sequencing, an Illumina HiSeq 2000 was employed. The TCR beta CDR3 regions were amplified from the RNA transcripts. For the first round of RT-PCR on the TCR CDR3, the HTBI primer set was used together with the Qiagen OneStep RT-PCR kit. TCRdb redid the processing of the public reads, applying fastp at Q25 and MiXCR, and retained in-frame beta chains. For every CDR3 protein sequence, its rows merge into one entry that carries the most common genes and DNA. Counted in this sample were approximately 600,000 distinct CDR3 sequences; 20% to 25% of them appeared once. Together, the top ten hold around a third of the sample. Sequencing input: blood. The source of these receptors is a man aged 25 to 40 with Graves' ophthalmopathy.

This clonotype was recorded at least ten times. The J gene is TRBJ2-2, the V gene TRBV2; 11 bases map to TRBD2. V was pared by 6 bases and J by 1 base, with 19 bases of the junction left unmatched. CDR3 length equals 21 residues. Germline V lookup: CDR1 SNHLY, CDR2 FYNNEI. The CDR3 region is CASRGKIAGGPNTQNTGELFF. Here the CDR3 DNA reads TGTGCCAGCAGAGGGAAAATAGCGGGAGGGCCCAATACCCAGAACACCGGGGAGCTGTTTTTT.

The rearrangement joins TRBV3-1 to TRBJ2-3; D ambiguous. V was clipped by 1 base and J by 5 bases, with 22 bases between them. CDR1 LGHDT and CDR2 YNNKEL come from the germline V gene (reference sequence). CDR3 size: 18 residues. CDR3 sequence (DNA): TGTGCCAGCAGCCAAGTGTTGGCGGACCCGGCAGCATTAGATACGCAGTATTTT. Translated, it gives CASSQVLADPAALDTQYF.

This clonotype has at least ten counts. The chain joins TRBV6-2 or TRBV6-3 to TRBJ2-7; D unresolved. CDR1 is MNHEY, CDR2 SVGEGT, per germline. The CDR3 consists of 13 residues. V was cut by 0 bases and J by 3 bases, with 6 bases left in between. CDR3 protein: CASSYSASYEQYF. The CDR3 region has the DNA TGTGCCAGCAGTTACTCGGCTAGCTACGAGCAGTACTTC.

The CDR3 bases are TGTGCCAGCAGAGGGAGAACGGGACAGGGGGTCACCGGGGAGCTGTTTTTT. Its protein product is CASRGRTGQGVTGELFF. The chain carries TRBV7-9 and TRBJ2-2, with 11 positions matching TRBD1. This CDR3 has 17 residues. With 6 bases clipped from V and 4 bases from J, the junction kept 10 bases outside the gene matches. The germline V gene encodes CDR1 SEHNR and CDR2 FQNEAQ (reference sequence).

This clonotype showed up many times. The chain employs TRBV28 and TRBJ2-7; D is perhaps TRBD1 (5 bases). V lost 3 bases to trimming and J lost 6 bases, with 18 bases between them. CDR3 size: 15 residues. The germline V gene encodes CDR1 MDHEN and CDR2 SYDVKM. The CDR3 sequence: CASSLGWVERGEQYF. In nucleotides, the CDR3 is TGTGCCAGCAGTTTGGGCTGGGTTGAAAGGGGCGAGCAGTACTTC.

CDR3 nucleotide sequence: TGTGCCAGCAGCTTAGGCGACGGCGGCCCCTACGAGCAGTACTTC. Encoded protein: CASSLGDGGPYEQYF. V and J are TRBV3-1 and TRBJ2-7; D is undetermined. Per germline, CDR1 LGHDT and CDR2 YNNKEL (reference sequence). V was trimmed by 5 bases and J by 2 bases, leaving 16 bases between them. The CDR3 contains 15 residues.

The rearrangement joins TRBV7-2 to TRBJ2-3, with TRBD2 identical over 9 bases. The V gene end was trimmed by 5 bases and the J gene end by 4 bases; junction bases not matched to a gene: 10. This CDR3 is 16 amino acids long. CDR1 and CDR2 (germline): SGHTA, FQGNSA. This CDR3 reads CASSPEGLALADTQYF. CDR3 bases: TGTGCCAGCAGCCCCGAGGGACTAGCCTTGGCAGATACGCAGTATTTT. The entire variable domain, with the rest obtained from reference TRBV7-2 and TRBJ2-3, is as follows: GAGVSQSPSNKVTEKGKDVELRCDPISGHTALYWYRQSLGQGLEFLIYFQGNSAPDKSGLPSDRFSAERTGGSVSTLTIQRTQQEDSAVYLCASSPEGLALADTQYFGPGTRLTVL.

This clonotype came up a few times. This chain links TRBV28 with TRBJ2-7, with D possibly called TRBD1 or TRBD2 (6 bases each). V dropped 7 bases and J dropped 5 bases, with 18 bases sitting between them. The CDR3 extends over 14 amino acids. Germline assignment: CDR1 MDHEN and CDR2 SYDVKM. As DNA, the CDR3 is TGTGCCAGCACCCCACGGGGGCGGATCGACGAGCAGTACTTC. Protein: CASTPRGRIDEQYF.

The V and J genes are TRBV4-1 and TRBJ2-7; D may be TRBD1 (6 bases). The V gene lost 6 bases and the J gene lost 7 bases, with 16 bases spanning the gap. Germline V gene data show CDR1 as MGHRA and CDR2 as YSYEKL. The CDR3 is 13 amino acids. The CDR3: CASSSGQWREQYF. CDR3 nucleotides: TGCGCCAGCAGTTCCGGACAGTGGAGGGAGCAGTACTTC.

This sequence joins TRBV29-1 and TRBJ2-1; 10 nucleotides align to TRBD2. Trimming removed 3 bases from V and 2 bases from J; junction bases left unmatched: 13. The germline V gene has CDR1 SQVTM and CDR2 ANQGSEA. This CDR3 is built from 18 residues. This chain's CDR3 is CSVEWLAGVRGTYNEQFF. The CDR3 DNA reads TGCAGCGTTGAGTGGCTAGCGGGAGTTAGGGGCACCTACAATGAGCAGTTCTTC.

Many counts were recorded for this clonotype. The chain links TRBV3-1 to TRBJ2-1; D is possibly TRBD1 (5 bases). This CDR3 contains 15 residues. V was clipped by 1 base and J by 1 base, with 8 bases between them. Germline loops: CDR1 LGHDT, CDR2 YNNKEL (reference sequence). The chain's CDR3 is CASSQGPGSYNEQFF. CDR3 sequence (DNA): TGTGCCAGCAGCCAAGGACCAGGGTCCTACAATGAGCAGTTCTTC.

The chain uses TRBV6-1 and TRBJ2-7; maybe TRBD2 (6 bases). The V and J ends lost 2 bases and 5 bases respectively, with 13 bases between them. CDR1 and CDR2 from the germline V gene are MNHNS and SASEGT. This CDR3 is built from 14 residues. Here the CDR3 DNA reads TGTGCCAGCAGTGAAAGCCGGGGGACCCACGAGCAGTACTTC. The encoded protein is CASSESRGTHEQYF.

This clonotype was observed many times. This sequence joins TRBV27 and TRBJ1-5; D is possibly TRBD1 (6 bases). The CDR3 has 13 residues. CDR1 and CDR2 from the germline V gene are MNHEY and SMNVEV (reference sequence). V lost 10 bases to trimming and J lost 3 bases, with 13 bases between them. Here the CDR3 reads CATRRGVNQPQHF. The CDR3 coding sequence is TGTGCCACCCGGAGGGGGGTCAATCAGCCCCAGCATTTT.

CDR3 coding DNA: TGTGCCAGCAGCTTGGACGCGGGACAGCTCTATGGCTACACCTTC. Protein product: CASSLDAGQLYGYTF. The chain links TRBV5-5 to TRBJ1-2; 7 bases are a match to TRBD1. V was pared by 0 bases and J by 4 bases, with 6 bases of the junction left unmatched. CDR1 is SGHKS, CDR2 YYEKEE, per germline (reference sequence). There are 15 residues in the CDR3.

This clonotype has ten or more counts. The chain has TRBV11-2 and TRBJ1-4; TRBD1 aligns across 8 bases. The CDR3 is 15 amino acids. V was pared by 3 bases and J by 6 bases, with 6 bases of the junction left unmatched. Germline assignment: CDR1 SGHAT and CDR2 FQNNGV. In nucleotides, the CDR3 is TGTGCCAGCAGCTTTGGGGGACAGGAGTATGAAAAACTGTTTTTT. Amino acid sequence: CASSFGGQEYEKLFF.

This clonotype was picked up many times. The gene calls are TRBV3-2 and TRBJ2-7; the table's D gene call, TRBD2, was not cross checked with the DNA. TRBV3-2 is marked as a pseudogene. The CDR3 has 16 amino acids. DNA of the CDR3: TGTGCCAGCAGCCAAGATAGGCGGGAGGGACCTTGCGAGCAGTACTTC. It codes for CASSQDRREGPCEQYF.

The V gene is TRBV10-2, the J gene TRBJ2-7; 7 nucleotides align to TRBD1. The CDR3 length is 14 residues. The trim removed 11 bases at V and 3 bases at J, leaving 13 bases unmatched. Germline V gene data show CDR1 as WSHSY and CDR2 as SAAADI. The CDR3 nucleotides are TGCGCCTCGTCTGAGGGCAGGGGGTTCTACGAGCAGTACTTC. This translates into CASSEGRGFYEQYF.

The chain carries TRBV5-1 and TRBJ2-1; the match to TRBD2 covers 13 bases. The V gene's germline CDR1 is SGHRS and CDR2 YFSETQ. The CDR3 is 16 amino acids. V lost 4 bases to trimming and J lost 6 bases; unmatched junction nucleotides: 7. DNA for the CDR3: TGCGCCAGCAGCGGACGACTAGCGGGAGGTCCCAATGAGCAGTTCTTC. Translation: CASSGRLAGGPNEQFF. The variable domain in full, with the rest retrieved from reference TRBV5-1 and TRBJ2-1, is KAGVTQTPRYLIKTRGQQVTLSCSPISGHRSVSWYQQTPGQGLQFLFEYFSETQRNKGNFPGRFSGRQFSNSRSEMNVSTLELGDSALYLCASSGRLAGGPNEQFFGPGTRLTVL.

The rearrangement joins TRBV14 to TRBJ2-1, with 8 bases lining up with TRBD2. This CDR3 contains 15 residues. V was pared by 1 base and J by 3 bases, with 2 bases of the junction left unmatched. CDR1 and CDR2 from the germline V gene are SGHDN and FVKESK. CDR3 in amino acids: CASSQALAVYNEQFF. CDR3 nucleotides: TGTGCCAGCAGCCAAGCACTAGCGGTCTACAATGAGCAGTTCTTC.

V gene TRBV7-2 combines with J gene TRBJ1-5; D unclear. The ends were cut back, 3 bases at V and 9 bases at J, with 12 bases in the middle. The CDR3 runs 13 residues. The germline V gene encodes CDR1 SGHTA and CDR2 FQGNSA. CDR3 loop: CASSLGRSWPQHF. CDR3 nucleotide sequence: TGTGCCAGCAGCTTGGGCCGGTCGTGGCCCCAGCATTTT.

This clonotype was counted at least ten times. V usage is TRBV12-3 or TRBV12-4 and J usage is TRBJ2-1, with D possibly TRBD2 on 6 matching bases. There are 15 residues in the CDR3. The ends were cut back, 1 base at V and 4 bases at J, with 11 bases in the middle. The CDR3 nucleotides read TGTGCCAGCAGTTTAGGGAGGGGCAGATACAATGAGCAGTTCTTC. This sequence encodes CASSLGRGRYNEQFF.

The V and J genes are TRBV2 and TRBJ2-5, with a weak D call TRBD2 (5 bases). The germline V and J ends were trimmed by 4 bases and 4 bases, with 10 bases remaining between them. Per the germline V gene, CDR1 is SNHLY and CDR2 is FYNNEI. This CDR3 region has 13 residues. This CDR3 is CASSVRGLETQYF. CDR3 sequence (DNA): TGTGCCAGCAGTGTCCGAGGGCTAGAGACCCAGTACTTC.

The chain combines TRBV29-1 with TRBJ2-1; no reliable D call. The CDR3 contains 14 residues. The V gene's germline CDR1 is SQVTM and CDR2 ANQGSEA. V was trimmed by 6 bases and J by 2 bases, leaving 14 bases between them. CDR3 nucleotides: TGCAGCGTGACCTTTCAGACTGCCTACAATGAGCAGTTCTTC. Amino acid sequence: CSVTFQTAYNEQFF.